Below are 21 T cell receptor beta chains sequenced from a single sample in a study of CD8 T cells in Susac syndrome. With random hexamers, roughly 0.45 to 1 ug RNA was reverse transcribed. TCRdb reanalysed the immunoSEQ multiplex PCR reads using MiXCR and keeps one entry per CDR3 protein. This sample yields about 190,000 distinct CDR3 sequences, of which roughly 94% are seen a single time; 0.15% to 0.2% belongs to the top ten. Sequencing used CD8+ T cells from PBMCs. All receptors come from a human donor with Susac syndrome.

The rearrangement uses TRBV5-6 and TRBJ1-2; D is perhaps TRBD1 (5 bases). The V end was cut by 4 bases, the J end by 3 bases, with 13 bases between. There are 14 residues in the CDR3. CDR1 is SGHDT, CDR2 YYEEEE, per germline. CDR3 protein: CASSPPQADYGYTF. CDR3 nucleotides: TGTGCCAGCAGCCCACCACAGGCCGACTATGGCTACACCTTC.

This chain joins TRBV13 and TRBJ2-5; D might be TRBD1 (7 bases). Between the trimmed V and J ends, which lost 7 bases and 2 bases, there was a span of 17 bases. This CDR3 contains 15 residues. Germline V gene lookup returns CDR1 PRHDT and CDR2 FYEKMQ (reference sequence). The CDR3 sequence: CASTNRGGGQETQYF. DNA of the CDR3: TGTGCCAGCACTAACAGGGGAGGTGGGCAAGAGACCCAGTACTTC.

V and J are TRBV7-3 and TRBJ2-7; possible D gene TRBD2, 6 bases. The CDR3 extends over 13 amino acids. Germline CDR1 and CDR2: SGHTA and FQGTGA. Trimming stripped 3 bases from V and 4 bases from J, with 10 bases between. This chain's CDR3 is CASSFGSKYEQYF. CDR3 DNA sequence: TGTGCCAGCAGCTTCGGGAGCAAGTACGAGCAGTACTTC.

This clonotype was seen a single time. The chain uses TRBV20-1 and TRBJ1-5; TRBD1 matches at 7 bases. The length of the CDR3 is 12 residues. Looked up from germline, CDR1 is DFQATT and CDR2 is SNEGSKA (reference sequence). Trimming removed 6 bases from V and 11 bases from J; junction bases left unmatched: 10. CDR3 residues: CSATGSGMAQHF. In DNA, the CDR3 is TGCAGTGCGACAGGGTCAGGAATGGCCCAGCATTTT.

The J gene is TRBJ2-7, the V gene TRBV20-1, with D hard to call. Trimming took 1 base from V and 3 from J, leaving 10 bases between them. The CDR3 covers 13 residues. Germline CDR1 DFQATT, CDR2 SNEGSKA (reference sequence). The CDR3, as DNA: TGCAGTGCTAGAGCTCCCAACTTCTACGAGCAGTACTTC. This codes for CSARAPNFYEQYF.

The CDR3 spells CAWSVVHYEQYF. For the CDR3, the DNA is TGTGCCTGGAGTGTGGTTCATTACGAGCAGTACTTC. The chain joins TRBV30 to TRBJ2-7; D is ambiguous. The V and J ends lost 0 bases and 4 bases respectively, with 7 bases between them. The V gene's germline CDR1 is GTSNPN and CDR2 SVGIG (reference sequence). This CDR3 has 12 residues. Full variable domain (rest looked up from reference TRBV30 and TRBJ2-7): SQTIHQWPATLVQPVGSPLSLECTVEGTSNPNLYWYRQAAGRGLQLLFYSVGIGQISSEVPQNLSASRPQDRQFILSSKKLLLSDSGFYLCAWSVVHYEQYFGPGTRLTVT.

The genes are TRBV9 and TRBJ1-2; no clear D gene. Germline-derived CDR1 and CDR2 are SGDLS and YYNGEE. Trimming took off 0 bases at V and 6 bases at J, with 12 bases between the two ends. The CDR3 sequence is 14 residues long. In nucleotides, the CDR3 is TGTGCCAGCAGCGTAGACCTTGTTGAGCATGGCTACACCTTC. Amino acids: CASSVDLVEHGYTF.

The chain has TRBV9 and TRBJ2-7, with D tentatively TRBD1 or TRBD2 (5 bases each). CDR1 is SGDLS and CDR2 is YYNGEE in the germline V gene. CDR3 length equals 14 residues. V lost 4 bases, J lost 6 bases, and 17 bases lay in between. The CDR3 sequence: CASSPTGGGSEQYF. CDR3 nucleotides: TGTGCCAGCAGCCCAACAGGAGGTGGGTCCGAGCAGTACTTC.

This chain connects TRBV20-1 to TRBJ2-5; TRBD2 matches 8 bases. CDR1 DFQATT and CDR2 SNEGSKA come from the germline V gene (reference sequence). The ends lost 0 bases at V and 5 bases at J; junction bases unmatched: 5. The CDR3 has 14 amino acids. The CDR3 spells CSARDIGGAETQYF. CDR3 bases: TGCAGTGCTAGAGATATCGGGGGGGCGGAGACCCAGTACTTC.

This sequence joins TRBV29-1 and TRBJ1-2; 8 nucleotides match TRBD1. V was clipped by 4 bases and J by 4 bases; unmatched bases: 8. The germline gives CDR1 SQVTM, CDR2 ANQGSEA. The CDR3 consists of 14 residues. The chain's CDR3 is CSVGPSGGGYGYTF. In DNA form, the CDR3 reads TGCAGCGTTGGACCATCAGGGGGCGGCTATGGCTACACCTTC.

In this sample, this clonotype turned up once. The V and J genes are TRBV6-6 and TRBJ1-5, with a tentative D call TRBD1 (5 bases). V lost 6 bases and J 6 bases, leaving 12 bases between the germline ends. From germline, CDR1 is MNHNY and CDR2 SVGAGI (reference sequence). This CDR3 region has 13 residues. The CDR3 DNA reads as TGTGCCAGCAGCCCCTGGGGGGGTCAGCCCCAGCATTTT. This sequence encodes CASSPWGGQPQHF.

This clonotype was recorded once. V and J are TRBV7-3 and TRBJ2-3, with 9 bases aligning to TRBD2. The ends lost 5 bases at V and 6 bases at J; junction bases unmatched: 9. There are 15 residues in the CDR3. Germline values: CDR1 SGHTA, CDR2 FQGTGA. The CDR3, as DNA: TGTGCCAGCAGCGAGCTAGCGGGGTCCTGGGATACGCAGTATTTT. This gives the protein CASSELAGSWDTQYF.

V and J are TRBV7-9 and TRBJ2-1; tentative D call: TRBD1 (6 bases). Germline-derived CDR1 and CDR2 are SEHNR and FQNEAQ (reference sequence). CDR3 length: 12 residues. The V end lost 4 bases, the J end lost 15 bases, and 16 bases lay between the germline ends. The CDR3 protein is CASSSDSRARFF. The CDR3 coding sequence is TGTGCCAGCAGCTCGGACAGCAGGGCGCGGTTCTTC.

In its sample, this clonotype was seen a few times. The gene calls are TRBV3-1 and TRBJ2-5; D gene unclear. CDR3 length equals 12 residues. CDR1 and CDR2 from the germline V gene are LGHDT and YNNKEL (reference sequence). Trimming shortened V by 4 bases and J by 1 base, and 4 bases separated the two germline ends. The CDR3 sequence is CASSRSQETQYF. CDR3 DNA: TGTGCCAGCAGCCGCAGCCAAGAGACCCAGTACTTC.

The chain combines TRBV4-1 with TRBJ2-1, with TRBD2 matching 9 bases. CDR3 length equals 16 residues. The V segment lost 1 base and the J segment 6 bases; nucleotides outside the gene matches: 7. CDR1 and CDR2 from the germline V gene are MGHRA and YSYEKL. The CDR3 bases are TGCGCCAGCAGCCAAGCGGGACTAGCATTCGGCAATGAGCAGTTCTTC. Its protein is CASSQAGLAFGNEQFF.

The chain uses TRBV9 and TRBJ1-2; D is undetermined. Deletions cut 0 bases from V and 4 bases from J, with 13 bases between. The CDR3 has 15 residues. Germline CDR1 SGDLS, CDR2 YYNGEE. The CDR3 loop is CASSVAASTLYGYTF. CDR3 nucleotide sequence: TGTGCCAGCAGCGTAGCCGCCAGCACCCTCTATGGCTACACCTTC.

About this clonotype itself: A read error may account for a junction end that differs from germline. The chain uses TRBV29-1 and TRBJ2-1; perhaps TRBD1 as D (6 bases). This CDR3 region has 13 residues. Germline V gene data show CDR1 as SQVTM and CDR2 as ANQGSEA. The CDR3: CSVDRDTYNEQFF. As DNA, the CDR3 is TGCAGCGTCGATCGGGACACCTATAATGAGCAGTTCTTC.

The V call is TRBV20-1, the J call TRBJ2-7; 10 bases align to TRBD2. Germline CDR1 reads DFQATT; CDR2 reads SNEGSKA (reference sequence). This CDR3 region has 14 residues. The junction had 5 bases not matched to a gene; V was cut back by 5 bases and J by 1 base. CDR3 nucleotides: TGCAGTGCTCCCCTAGCGGGGGAGTCCTACGAGCAGTACTTC. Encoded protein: CSAPLAGESYEQYF.

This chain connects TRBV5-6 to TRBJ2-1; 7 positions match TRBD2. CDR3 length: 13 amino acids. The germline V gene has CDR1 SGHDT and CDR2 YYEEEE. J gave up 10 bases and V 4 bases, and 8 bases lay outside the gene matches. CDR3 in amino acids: CASSRDYPEEQFF. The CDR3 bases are TGTGCCAGCAGCCGGGACTACCCAGAAGAGCAGTTCTTC.

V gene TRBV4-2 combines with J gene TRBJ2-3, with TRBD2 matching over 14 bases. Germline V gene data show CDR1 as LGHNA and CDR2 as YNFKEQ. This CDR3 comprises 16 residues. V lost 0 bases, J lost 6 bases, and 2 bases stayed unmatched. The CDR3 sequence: CASSQDRTSGRDTQYF. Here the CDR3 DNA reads TGTGCCAGCAGCCAAGATAGGACTAGCGGGAGGGATACGCAGTATTTT.

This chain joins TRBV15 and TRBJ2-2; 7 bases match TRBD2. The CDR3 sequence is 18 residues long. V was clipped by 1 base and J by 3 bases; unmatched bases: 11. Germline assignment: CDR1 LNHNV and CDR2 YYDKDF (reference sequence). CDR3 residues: CATSRVDGGELDTGELFF. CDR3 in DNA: TGTGCCACCAGCAGAGTTGATGGGGGGGAATTAGACACCGGGGAGCTGTTTTTT. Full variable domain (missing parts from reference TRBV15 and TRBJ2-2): DAMVIQNPRYQVTQFGKPVTLSCSQTLNHNVMYWYQQKSSQAPKLLFHYYDKDFNNEADTPDNFQSRRPNTSFCFLDIRSPGLGDTAMYLCATSRVDGGELDTGELFFGEGSRLTVL.